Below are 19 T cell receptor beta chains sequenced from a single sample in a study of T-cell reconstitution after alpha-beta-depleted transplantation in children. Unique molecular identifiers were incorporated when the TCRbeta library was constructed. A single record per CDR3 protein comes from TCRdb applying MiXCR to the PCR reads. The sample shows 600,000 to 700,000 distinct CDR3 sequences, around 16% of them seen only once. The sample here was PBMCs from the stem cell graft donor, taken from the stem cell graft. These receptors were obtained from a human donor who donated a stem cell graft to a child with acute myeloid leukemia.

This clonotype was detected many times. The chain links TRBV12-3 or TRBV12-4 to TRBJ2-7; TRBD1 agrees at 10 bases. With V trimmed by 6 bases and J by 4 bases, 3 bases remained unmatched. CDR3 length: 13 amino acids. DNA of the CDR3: TGTGCCAGCAGGAGGGACAGGGGATACGAGCAGTACTTC. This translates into CASRRDRGYEQYF.

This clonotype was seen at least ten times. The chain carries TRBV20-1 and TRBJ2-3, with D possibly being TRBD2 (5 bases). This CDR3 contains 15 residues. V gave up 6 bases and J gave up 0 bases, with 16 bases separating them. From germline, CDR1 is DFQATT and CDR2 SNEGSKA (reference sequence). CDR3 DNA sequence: TGCAGTGCGGAACTACGGGGAGAGAGCACAGATACGCAGTATTTT. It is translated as CSAELRGESTDTQYF.

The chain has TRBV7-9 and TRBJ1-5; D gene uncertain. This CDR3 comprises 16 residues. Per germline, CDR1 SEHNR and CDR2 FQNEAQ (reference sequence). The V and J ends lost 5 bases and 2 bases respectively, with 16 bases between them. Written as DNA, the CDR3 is TGTGCCAGCAGCCCCGCGGGGTTAACGGGCAATCAGCCCCAGCATTTT. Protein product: CASSPAGLTGNQPQHF.

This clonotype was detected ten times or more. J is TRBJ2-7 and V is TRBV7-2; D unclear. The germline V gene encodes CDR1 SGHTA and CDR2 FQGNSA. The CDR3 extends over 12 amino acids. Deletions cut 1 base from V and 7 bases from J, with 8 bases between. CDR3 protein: CASSLVYGEQYF. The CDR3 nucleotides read TGTGCCAGCAGCTTAGTATATGGGGAGCAGTACTTC.

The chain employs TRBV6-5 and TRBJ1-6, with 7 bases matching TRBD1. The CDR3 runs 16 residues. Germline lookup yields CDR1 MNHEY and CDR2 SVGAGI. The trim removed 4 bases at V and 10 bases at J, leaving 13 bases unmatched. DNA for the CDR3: TGTGCCAGCAGTTTCCGAGGACAGGTTCAAGGATCACCCCTCCACTTT. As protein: CASSFRGQVQGSPLHF.

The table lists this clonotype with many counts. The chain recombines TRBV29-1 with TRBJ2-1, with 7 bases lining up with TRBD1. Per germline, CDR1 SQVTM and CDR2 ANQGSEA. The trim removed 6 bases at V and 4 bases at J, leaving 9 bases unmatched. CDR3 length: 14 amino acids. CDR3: CSVANRGRYNEQFF. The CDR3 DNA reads TGCAGCGTCGCCAACAGGGGCCGTTACAATGAGCAGTTCTTC.

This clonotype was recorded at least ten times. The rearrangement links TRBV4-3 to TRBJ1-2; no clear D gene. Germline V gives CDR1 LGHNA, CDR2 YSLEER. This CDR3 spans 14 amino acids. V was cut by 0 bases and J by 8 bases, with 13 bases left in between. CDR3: CASSQDLTGRGYTF. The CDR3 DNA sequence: TGCGCCAGCAGCCAAGATCTCACGGGTCGAGGCTACACCTTC.

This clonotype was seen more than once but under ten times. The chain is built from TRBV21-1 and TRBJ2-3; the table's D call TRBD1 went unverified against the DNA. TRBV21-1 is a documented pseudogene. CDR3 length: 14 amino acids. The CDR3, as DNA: TGTGCCAGCGGACAGGGATGCGACACAGATACGCAGTATTTT. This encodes CASGQGCDTDTQYF.

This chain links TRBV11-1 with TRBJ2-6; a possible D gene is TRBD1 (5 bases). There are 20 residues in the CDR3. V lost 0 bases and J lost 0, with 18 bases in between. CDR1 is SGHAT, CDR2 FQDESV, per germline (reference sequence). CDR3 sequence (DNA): TGTGCCAGCAGCTTAGCTGACTGGAGACAGTACGTCTCTGGGGCCAACGTCCTGACTTTC. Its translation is CASSLADWRQYVSGANVLTF.

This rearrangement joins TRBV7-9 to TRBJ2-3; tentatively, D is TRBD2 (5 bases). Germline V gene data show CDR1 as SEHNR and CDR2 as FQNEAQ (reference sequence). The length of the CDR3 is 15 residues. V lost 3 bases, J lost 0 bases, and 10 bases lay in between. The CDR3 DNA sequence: TGTGCCAGCAGCTTCGGACTTCCTAGCACAGATACGCAGTATTTT. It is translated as CASSFGLPSTDTQYF.

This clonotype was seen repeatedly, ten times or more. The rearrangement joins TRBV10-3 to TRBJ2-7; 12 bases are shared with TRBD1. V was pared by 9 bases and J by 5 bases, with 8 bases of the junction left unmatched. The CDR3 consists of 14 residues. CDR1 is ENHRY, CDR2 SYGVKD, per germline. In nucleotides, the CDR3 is TGTGCCATTAGTCGGGACAGGGGGCAGGACGAGCAGTACTTC. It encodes CAISRDRGQDEQYF.

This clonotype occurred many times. The CDR3 loop reads CSAEEGTNYGYTF. CDR3 nucleotide sequence: TGCAGTGCTGAGGAGGGTACTAACTATGGCTACACCTTC. The chain links TRBV20-1 to TRBJ1-2; no definite D call. The germline CDR1 and CDR2 sequences are DFQATT and SNEGSKA (reference sequence). V was pared by 5 bases and J by 0 bases, with 10 bases between. The CDR3 covers 13 residues.

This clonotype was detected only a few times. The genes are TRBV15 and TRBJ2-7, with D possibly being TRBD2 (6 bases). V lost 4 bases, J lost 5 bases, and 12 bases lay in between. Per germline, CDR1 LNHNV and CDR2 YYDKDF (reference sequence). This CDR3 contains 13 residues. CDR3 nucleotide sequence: TGTGCCACCAGCAATCGGAGGGTTGACGAGCAGTACTTC. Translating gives CATSNRRVDEQYF. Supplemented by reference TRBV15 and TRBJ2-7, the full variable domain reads DAMVIQNPRYQVTQFGKPVTLSCSQTLNHNVMYWYQQKSSQAPKLLFHYYDKDFNNEADTPDNFQSRRPNTSFCFLDIRSPGLGDTAMYLCATSNRRVDEQYFGPGTRLTVT.

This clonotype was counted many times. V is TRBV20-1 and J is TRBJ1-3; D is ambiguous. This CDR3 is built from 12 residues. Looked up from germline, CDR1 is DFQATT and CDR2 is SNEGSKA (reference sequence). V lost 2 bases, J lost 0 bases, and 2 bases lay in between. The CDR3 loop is CSARLSGNTIYF. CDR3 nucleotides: TGCAGTGCTAGACTCTCTGGAAACACCATATATTTT.

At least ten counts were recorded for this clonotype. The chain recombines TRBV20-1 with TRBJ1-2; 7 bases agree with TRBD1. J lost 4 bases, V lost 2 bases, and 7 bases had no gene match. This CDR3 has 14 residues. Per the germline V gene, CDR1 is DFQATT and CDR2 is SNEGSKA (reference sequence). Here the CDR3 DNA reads TGCAGTGCTAGATATCGGGACAGCCTCTATGGCTACACCTTC. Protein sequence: CSARYRDSLYGYTF.

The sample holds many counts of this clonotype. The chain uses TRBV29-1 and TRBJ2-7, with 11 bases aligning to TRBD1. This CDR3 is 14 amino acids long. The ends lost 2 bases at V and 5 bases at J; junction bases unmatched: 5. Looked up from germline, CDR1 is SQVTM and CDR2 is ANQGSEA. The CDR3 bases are TGCAGCGTTGAACTGGGACAGGGGGAGAACGAGCAGTACTTC. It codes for CSVELGQGENEQYF.

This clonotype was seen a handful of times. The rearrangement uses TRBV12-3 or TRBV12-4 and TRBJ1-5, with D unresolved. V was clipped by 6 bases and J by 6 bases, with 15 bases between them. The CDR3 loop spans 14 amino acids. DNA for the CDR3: TGTGCCAGCAGCTTCGACGGGCGTGCTCAGCCCCAGCATTTT. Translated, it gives CASSFDGRAQPQHF.

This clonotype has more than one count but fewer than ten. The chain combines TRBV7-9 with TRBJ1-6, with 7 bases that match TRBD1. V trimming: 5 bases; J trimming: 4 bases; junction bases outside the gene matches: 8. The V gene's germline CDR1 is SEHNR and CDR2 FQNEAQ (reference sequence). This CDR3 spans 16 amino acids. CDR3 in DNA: TGTGCCAGCAGCCCCGGCCTACAGGGGTATAATTCACCCCTCCACTTT. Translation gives CASSPGLQGYNSPLHF. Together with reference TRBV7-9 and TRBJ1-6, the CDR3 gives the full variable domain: DTGVSQNPRHKITKRGQNVTFRCDPISEHNRLYWYRQTLGQGPEFLTYFQNEAQLEKSRLLSDRFSAERPKGSFSTLEIQRTEQGDSAMYLCASSPGLQGYNSPLHFGNGTRLTVT.

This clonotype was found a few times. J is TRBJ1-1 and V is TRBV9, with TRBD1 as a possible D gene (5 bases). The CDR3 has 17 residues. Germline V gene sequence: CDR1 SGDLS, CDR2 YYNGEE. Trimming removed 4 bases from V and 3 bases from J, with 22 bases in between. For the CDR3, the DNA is TGTGCCAGCAGCCCGACCGCGGGGCCACCCCTTTACACTGAAGCTTTCTTT. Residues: CASSPTAGPPLYTEAFF.